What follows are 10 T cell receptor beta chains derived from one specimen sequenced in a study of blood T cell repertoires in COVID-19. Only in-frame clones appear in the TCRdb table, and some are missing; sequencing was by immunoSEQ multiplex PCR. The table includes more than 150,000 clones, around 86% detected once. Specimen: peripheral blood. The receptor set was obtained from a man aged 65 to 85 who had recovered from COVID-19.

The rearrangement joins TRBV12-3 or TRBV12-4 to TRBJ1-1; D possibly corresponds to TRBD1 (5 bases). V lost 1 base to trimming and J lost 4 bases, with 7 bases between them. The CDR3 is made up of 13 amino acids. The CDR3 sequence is CASSLERGTEAFF. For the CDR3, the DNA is TGTGCCAGCAGTTTAGAAAGGGGCACTGAAGCTTTCTTT.

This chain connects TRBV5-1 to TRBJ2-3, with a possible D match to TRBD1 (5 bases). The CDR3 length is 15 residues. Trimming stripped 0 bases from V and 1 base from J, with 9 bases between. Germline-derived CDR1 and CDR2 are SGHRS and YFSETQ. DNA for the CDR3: TGCGCCAGCAGCTTGGAGGGGCACCGCACAGATACGCAGTATTTT. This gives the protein CASSLEGHRTDTQYF.

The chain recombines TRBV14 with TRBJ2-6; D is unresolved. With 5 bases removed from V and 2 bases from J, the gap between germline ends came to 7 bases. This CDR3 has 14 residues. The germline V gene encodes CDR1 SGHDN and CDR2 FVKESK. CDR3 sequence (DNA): TGTGCCAGCAGCTCCTACGCTGGGGCCAACGTCCTGACTTTC. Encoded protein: CASSSYAGANVLTF.

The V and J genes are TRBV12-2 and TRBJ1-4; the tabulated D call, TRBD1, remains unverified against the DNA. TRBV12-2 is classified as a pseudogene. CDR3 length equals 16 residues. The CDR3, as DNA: TGTGCAAGTCGCTTAGGAAGACAGGGAACTAATGAAAAACTGTTTTTT. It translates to CASRLGRQGTNEKLFF.

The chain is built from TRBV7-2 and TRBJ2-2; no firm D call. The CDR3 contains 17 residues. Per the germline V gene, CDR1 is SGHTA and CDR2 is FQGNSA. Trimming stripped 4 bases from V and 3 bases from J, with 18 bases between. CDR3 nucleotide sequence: TGTGCCAGCAGCTCACAGCCCCCTCAGTGGGACACCGGGGAGCTGTTTTTT. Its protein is CASSSQPPQWDTGELFF.

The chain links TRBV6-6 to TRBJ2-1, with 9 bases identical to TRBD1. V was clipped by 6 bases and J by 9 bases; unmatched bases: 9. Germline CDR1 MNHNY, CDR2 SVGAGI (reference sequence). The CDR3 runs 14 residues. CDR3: CASSTGTGWSEQFF. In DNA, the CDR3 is TGTGCCAGCAGCACCGGGACAGGGTGGAGTGAGCAGTTCTTC.

The CDR3 nucleotides are TGTGCCAGTAGTAATCTAGCGGCTTCCTACAATGAGCAGTTCTTC. Its translation is CASSNLAASYNEQFF. The chain employs TRBV19 and TRBJ2-1; 7 bases are a match to TRBD2. CDR1 and CDR2 from the germline V gene are LNHDA and SQIVND (reference sequence). The CDR3 totals 15 residues. Trimming took 4 bases from V and 1 from J; bases not matched to a gene: 4.

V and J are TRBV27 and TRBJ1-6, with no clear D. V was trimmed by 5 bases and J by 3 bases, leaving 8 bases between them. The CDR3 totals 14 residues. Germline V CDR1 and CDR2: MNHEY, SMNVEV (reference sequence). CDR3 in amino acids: CASSEGYYNSPLHF. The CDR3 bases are TGTGCCAGCAGTGAGGGCTACTATAATTCACCCCTCCACTTT.

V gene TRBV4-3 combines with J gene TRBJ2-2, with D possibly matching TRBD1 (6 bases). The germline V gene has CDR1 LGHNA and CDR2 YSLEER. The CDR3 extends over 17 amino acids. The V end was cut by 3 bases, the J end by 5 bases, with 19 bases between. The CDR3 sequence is CASSQRRTEDWTGELFF. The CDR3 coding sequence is TGCGCCAGCAGCCAGCGGCGGACAGAAGATTGGACCGGGGAGCTGTTTTTT.

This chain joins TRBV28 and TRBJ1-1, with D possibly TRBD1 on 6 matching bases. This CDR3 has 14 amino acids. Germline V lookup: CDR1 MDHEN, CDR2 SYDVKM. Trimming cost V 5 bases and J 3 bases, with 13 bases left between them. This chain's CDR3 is CASSGTGRDTEAFF. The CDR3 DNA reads TGTGCCAGCAGTGGAACAGGGAGGGACACTGAAGCTTTCTTT.